This T cell receptor (beta chain) derives from a study of Graves' ophthalmopathy and Graves' hyperthyroidism. V lost 0 bases, J lost 3 bases, and 6 bases lay in between. The CDR3 is made up of 13 amino acids. CDR1 is SGHRS, CDR2 YFSETQ, per germline. This clonotype was seen at least ten times. Amplifying from RNA transcripts, the study obtained TCR beta CDR3 regions. RT-PCR in the first round used HTBI primers; a second-round multiplex PCR followed. TCRdb reprocessed the multiplex PCR reads via MiXCR and lists one record per CDR3 protein. The repertoire has 150,000 to 200,000 distinct CDR3 sequences, less than 45% of them found once; the top ten carry roughly 5.2%. From fresh peripheral blood, roughly 10 ml in volume, the PBMCs were obtained.

The TCR comes from a woman aged 40 to 50 with Graves' ophthalmopathy. Sequenced input: peripheral blood. The chain combines TRBV5-1 with TRBJ1-2; D is ambiguous. The CDR3 reads CASSLEGDYGYTF. The DNA of the CDR3 is TGCGCCAGCAGCTTGGAGGGAGACTATGGCTACACCTTC. The variable domain in full, completed from reference TRBV5-1 and TRBJ1-2, reads KAGVTQTPRYLIKTRGQQVTLSCSPISGHRSVSWYQQTPGQGLQFLFEYFSETQRNKGNFPGRFSGRQFSNSRSEMNVSTLELGDSALYLCASSLEGDYGYTFGSGTRLTVV.